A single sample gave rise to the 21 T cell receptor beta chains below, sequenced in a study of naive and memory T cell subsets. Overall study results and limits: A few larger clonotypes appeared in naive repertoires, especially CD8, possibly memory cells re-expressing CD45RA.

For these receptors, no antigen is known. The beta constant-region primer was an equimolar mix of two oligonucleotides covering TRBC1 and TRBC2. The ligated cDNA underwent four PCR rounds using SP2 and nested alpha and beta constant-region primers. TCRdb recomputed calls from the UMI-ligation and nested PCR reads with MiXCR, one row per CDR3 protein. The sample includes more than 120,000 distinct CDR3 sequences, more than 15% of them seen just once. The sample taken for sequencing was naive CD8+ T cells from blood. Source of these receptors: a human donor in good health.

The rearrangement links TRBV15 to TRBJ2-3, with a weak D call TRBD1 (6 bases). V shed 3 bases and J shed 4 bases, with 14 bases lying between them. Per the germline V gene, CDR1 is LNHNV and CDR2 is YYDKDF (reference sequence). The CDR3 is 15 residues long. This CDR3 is CATSSTGIGPDTQYF. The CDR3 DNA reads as TGTGCCACCAGCAGTACAGGGATCGGCCCAGATACGCAGTATTTT.

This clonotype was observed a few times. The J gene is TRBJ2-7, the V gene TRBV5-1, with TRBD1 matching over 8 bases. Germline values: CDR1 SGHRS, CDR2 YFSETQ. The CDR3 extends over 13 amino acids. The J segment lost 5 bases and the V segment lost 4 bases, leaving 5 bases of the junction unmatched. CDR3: CASSPADRDEQYF. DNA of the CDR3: TGCGCCAGCAGCCCCGCGGACAGGGACGAGCAGTACTTC. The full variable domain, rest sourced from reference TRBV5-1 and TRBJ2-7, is KAGVTQTPRYLIKTRGQQVTLSCSPISGHRSVSWYQQTPGQGLQFLFEYFSETQRNKGNFPGRFSGRQFSNSRSEMNVSTLELGDSALYLCASSPADRDEQYFGPGTRLTVT.

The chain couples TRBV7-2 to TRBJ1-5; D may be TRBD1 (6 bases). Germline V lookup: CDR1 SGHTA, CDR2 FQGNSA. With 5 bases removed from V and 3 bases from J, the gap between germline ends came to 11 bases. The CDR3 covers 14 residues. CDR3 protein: CASSRTGTNQPQHF. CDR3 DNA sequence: TGTGCCAGCAGCCGAACAGGGACCAATCAGCCCCAGCATTTT.

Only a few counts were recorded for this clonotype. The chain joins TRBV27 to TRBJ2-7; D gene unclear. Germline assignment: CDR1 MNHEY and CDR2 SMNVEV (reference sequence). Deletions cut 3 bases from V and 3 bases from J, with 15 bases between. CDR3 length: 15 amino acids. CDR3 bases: TGTGCCAGCAGTTTGCACCGGGCACCTCGCTACGAGCAGTACTTC. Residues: CASSLHRAPRYEQYF.

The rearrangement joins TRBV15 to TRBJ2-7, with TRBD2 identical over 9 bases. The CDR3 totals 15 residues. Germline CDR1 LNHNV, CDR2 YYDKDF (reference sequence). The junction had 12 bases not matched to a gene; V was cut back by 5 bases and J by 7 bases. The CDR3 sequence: CATSGSGRLIREQYF. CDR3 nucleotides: TGTGCCACCAGCGGTAGCGGGAGACTTATAAGGGAGCAGTACTTC.

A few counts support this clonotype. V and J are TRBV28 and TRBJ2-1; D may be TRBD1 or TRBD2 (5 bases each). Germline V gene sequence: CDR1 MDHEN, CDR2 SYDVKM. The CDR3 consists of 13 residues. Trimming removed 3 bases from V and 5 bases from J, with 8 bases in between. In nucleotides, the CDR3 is TGTGCCAGCAGTTTGTGGGGGAACAATGAGCAGTTCTTC. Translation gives CASSLWGNNEQFF.

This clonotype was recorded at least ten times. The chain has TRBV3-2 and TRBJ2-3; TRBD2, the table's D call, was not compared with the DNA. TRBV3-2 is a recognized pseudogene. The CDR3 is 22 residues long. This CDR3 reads CASSHPITPDSSAPGSTDTQYF. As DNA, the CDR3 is TGTGCCAGCAGTCACCCTATCACGCCGGACTCCAGCGCACCAGGTAGCACAGATACGCAGTATTTT.

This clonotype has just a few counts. The DNA for the CDR3 is TGTGCCAGCAGCTCAGGGGTTCCGAATAATTCACCCCTCCACTTT. Translation gives CASSSGVPNNSPLHF. This chain links TRBV7-2 with TRBJ1-6; TRBD1 might be the D (6 bases). With 4 bases removed from V and 5 bases from J, the gap between germline ends came to 12 bases. This CDR3 is 15 amino acids long. Germline lookup yields CDR1 SGHTA and CDR2 FQGNSA.

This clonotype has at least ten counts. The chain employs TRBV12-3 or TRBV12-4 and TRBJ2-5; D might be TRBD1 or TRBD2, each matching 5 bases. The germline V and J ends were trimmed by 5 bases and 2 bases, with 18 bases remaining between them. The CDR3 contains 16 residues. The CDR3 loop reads CASSTFPGPRQETQYF. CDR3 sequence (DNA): TGTGCCAGCAGTACATTCCCGGGGCCTAGACAAGAGACCCAGTACTTC.

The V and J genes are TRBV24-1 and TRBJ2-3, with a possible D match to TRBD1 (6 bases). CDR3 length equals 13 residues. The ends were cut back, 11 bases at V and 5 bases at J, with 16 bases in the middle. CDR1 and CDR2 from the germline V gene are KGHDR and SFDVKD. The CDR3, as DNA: TGTGCCATAGGGCCTCAAGGGGGAGATACGCAGTATTTT. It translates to CAIGPQGGDTQYF.

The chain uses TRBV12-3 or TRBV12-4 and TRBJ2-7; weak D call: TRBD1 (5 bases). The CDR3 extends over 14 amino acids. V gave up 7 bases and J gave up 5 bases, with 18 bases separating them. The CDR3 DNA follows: TGTGCCAGCAAAATCCAGGGTATGGGGAACGAGCAGTACTTC. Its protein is CASKIQGMGNEQYF.

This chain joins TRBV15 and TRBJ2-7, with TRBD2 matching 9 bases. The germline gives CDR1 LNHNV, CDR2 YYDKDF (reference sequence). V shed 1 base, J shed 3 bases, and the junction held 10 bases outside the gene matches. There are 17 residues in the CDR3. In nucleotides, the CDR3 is TGTGCCACCAGCAGAGGAAGGGTGTCTAGCGGGGACTACGAGCAGTACTTC. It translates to CATSRGRVSSGDYEQYF. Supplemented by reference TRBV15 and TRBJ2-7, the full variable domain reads DAMVIQNPRYQVTQFGKPVTLSCSQTLNHNVMYWYQQKSSQAPKLLFHYYDKDFNNEADTPDNFQSRRPNTSFCFLDIRSPGLGDTAMYLCATSRGRVSSGDYEQYFGPGTRLTVT.

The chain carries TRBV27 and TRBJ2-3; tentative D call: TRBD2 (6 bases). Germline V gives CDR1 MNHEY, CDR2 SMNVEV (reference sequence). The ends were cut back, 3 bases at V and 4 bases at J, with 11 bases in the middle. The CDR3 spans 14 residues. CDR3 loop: CASSFSGEADTQYF. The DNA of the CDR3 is TGTGCCAGCAGTTTTTCGGGGGAGGCAGATACGCAGTATTTT.

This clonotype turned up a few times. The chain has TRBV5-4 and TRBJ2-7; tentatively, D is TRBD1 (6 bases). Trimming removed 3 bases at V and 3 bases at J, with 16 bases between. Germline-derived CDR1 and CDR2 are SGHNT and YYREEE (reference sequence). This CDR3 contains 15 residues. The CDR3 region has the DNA TGTGCCAGCAGCTCACTTCATGAGGGGGTCTACGAGCAGTACTTC. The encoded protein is CASSSLHEGVYEQYF.

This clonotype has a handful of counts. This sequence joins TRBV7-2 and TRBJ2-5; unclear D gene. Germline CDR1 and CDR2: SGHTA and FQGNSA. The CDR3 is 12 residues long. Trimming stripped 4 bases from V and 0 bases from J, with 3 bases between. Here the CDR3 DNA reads TGTGCCAGCAGCTCGTACCAAGAGACCCAGTACTTC. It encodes CASSSYQETQYF.

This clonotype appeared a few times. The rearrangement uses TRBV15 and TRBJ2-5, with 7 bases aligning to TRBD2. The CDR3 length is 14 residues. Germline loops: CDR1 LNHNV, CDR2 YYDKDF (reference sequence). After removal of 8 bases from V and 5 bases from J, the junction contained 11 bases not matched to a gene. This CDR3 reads CATGGDERGETQYF. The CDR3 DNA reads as TGTGCCACCGGGGGGGACGAGCGGGGCGAGACCCAGTACTTC.

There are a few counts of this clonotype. The CDR3 DNA sequence: TGTGCCAGCAGCTTAGCGCTGCAGGGTACTGGCACCGGGGAGCTGTTTTTT. Translating it yields CASSLALQGTGTGELFF. The rearrangement uses TRBV7-8 and TRBJ2-2; D might be TRBD1 (5 bases). V was trimmed by 0 bases and J by 4 bases, leaving 15 bases between them. CDR3 size: 17 residues. The germline CDR1 and CDR2 sequences are SGHVS and FQNEAQ.

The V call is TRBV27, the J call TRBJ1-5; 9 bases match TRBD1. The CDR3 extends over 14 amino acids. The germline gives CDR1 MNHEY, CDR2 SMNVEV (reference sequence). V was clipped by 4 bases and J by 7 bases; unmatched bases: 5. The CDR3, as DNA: TGTGCCAGCAGTTCGACAGGGGGTATACAGCCCCAGCATTTT. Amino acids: CASSSTGGIQPQHF.

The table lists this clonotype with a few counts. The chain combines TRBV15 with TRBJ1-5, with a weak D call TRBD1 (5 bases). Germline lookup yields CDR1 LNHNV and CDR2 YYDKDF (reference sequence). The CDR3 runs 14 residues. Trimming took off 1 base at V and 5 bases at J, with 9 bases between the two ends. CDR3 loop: CATSRGGLYQPQHF. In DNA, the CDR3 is TGTGCCACCAGCAGAGGGGGGTTGTATCAGCCCCAGCATTTT.

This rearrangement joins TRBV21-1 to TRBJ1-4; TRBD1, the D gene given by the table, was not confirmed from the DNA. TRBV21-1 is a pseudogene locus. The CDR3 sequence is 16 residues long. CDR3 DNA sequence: TGTGCCAGCAGCTCCCAGTGGAACAGGGTTAAAGAAAAACTGTTTTTT. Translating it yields CASSSQWNRVKEKLFF.

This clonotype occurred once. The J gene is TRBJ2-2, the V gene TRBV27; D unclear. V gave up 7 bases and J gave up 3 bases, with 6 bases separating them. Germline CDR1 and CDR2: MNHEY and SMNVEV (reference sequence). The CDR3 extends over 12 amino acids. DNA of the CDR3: TGTGCCAGCACCAGCGACACCGGGGAGCTGTTTTTT. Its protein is CASTSDTGELFF.